Included here is one T cell receptor beta chain sequence, with context. Its antigen is undetermined. Regarding time point: week 3, after first cycle of checkpoint inhibitor. Disease control meant complete response, partial response or stable disease at 12 weeks. Patients had no prior systemic cancer treatment, immunosuppressants or other active cancers. The data were taken from a study of blood T cell dynamics during melanoma immunotherapy. Looked up from germline, CDR1 is MDHEN and CDR2 is SYDVKM. This CDR3 comprises 18 residues. Sequenced by immunoSEQ multiplex PCR; TCRdb stores in-frame clones only, minus some. This repertoire shows 13,000 to 15,000 clones, 92% found once; its top ten account for 0.9% to 0.95%. General study points: PBMC repertoires of eventual disease-control patients split at W3 into clonality or diversity gains.

The clonotype originates from a human donor with melanoma. V is TRBV28 and J is TRBJ2-5; 12 positions match TRBD2. The sample here was blood, taken from a patient treated with checkpoint blockade. CDR3 sequence (DNA): TGTGCAACCCGAATGGAGTCTAGCGGGAGGGCCTACCAAGAGACCCAGTACTTC. It translates to CATRMESSGRAYQETQYF.